This entry lists 16 T cell receptor beta chains sequenced from one sample in a study of OX40 agonist ivuxolimab in advanced cancers. Library preparation employed the immunoSEQ multiplex PCR assay. Drawn from immuneACCESS, this table holds only the in-frame rearrangements with V and J called that TCRdb kept. Clones are partly lost; checked studies trace under half to an unresolved V gene and leave the rest unexplained. In this sample the table shows about 91,000 clones, around 80% of which occur a single time. The ten largest account for about 1.1% of the sample. Sequencing used CD4+ or CD8+ T cells sorted from blood, obtained in a trial of the OX40 agonist ivuxolimab. These receptors all stem from an adult with an advanced solid tumor such as melanoma, head and neck, liver or kidney cancer.

V and J are TRBV7-2 and TRBJ1-1, with a possible D match to TRBD1 (5 bases). Trimming took 0 bases from V and 9 from J, leaving 14 bases between them. CDR3 length equals 14 residues. CDR1 and CDR2 (germline): SGHTA, FQGNSA. The CDR3 nucleotides are TGTGCCAGCAGCTTAGCTGGGTGGGGGAATCAAGCTTTCTTT. Translation: CASSLAGWGNQAFF.

V and J are TRBV28 and TRBJ1-6, with D unresolved. This CDR3 region has 14 residues. V gave up 4 bases and J gave up 0 bases, with 4 bases separating them. Germline V gene lookup returns CDR1 MDHEN and CDR2 SYDVKM. CDR3 sequence: CASSYSSYNSPLHF. Here the CDR3 DNA reads TGTGCCAGCAGTTACAGCTCCTATAATTCACCCCTCCACTTT.

This clone occurred once. The V call is TRBV6-5, the J call TRBJ2-1; D gene uncertain. There are 12 residues in the CDR3. CDR1 and CDR2 (germline): MNHEY, SVGAGI. Trimming left V 5 bases short and J 5 bases short, with 7 bases between. CDR3 in amino acids: CASSRGNNEQFF. The CDR3, as DNA: TGTGCCAGCAGTCGAGGTAACAATGAGCAGTTCTTC.

This clone was recorded only once. The rearrangement joins TRBV14 to TRBJ1-1, with a weak D call TRBD1 (6 bases). The CDR3 has 14 residues. V was trimmed by 3 bases and J by 3 bases, leaving 11 bases between them. The V gene's germline CDR1 is SGHDN and CDR2 FVKESK. CDR3: CASSQRGGDTEAFF. The CDR3 nucleotides are TGTGCCAGCAGCCAGAGGGGGGGGGACACTGAAGCTTTCTTT.

For this clone: This specimen includes other DNA sequences encoding the same CDR3. The rearrangement joins TRBV7-3 to TRBJ2-6; no clear D gene. Trimming removed 1 base from V and 1 base from J, with 2 bases in between. Germline CDR1 SGHTA, CDR2 FQGTGA. The CDR3 is 14 residues long. The CDR3 loop is CASSLNSGANVLTF. As DNA, the CDR3 is TGTGCCAGCAGCTTAAATTCTGGGGCCAACGTCCTGACTTTC.

This sequence joins TRBV6-6 and TRBJ1-2; 9 positions match TRBD1. CDR1 and CDR2 (germline): MNHNY, SVGAGI (reference sequence). V dropped 5 bases and J dropped 3; count of bases not matched to a gene: 10. The CDR3 runs to 16 residues. The CDR3 protein is CASSPGTGSKDYGYTF. CDR3 bases: TGTGCCAGCAGTCCCGGGACAGGGTCCAAAGACTATGGCTACACCTTC.

The chain couples TRBV19 to TRBJ1-2; 7 nucleotides align to TRBD1. V trimming: 6 bases; J trimming: 11 bases; junction bases outside the gene matches: 9. The CDR3 is made up of 12 amino acids. CDR1 and CDR2 (germline): LNHDA, SQIVND (reference sequence). CDR3 protein: CASSTRDSRYTF. CDR3 DNA: TGTGCCAGTAGCACCCGGGACAGTAGGTACACCTTC.

The CDR3 DNA sequence: TGTGCCAGCAGCTTAGCTGGGAGTGAAGGTGAAGCTTTCTTT. Its protein product is CASSLAGSEGEAFF. V usage is TRBV7-8 and J usage is TRBJ1-1; D uncertain. Germline V gene lookup returns CDR1 SGHVS and CDR2 FQNEAQ. V lost 0 bases and J 7 bases, leaving 12 bases between the germline ends. The CDR3 loop spans 14 amino acids.

The rearrangement joins TRBV7-5 to TRBJ2-7; the table names TRBD2, a call not compared with the DNA. TRBV7-5 is designated a pseudogene. The CDR3 extends over 16 amino acids. CDR3 bases: TGTGTCAGAAGCTTATTGGGACTCCCGAGCTCCTACGAGCAGTACGTC. Amino acids: CVRSLLGLPSSYEQYV.

The CDR3 loop reads CASSSGQVARETQYF. CDR3 DNA sequence: TGCGCCAGCAGCTCGGGACAGGTAGCGCGAGAGACCCAGTACTTC. The rearrangement joins TRBV5-1 to TRBJ2-5, with 8 bases fitting TRBD1. The CDR3 is 15 residues long. Germline V lookup: CDR1 SGHRS, CDR2 YFSETQ. J was trimmed by 4 bases and V by 3 bases; bases with no gene match: 8. Filled out from reference TRBV5-1 and TRBJ2-5, the complete variable domain reads KAGVTQTPRYLIKTRGQQVTLSCSPISGHRSVSWYQQTPGQGLQFLFEYFSETQRNKGNFPGRFSGRQFSNSRSEMNVSTLELGDSALYLCASSSGQVARETQYFGPGTRLLVL.

The genes are TRBV7-8 and TRBJ1-5; no clear D gene. V shed 4 bases and J shed 0 bases, with 10 bases lying between them. The CDR3 loop spans 15 amino acids. Per germline, CDR1 SGHVS and CDR2 FQNEAQ. The CDR3 sequence is CASSWEGDSNQPQHF. The CDR3 DNA reads as TGTGCCAGCAGCTGGGAAGGCGATAGCAATCAGCCCCAGCATTTT.

This clone appeared a single time. This chain links TRBV11-3 with TRBJ1-3; D perhaps matches TRBD1 (6 bases). Per the germline V gene, CDR1 is SGHNT and CDR2 is YENEEA. Trimming pared 5 bases from V and 0 bases from J, leaving 8 bases between. The CDR3 contains 14 residues. As DNA, the CDR3 is TGTGCCAGCAGCCCGGACAGCTCTGGAAACACCATATATTTT. Its translation: CASSPDSSGNTIYF.

The chain is built from TRBV15 and TRBJ2-3; D may be TRBD2 (6 bases). The germline V gene has CDR1 LNHNV and CDR2 YYDKDF (reference sequence). CDR3 length: 15 amino acids. The ends were cut back, 5 bases at V and 5 bases at J, with 17 bases in the middle. In DNA, the CDR3 is TGTGCCACCAGCCCCGGGAGCGGAGGTTTAGATACGCAGTATTTT. Its protein product is CATSPGSGGLDTQYF.

The chain links TRBV4-2 to TRBJ2-1, with TRBD2 identical over 8 bases. In germline, CDR1 is LGHNA, CDR2 YNFKEQ. CDR3 length: 15 amino acids. The trim removed 1 base at V and 3 bases at J, leaving 2 bases unmatched. In DNA, the CDR3 is TGTGCCAGCAGCCAAGGTAGCGGGGACTACAATGAGCAGTTCTTC. Its translation: CASSQGSGDYNEQFF.

The rearrangement uses TRBV7-2 and TRBJ1-3, with 7 bases that match TRBD1. The CDR3 has 15 amino acids. Trimming took 1 base from V and 6 from J; bases not matched to a gene: 6. Germline CDR1 SGHTA, CDR2 FQGNSA. This chain's CDR3 is CASSLVRQGENTIYF. The CDR3, as DNA: TGTGCCAGCAGCTTAGTAAGACAGGGCGAAAACACCATATATTTT. Based on the CDR3 plus reference TRBV7-2 and TRBJ1-3, the full variable domain is GAGVSQSPSNKVTEKGKDVELRCDPISGHTALYWYRQSLGQGLEFLIYFQGNSAPDKSGLPSDRFSAERTGGSVSTLTIQRTQQEDSAVYLCASSLVRQGENTIYFGEGSWLTVV.

The V call is TRBV12-5, the J call TRBJ2-1; 9 bases match TRBD1. Germline V lookup: CDR1 LGHNT, CDR2 FRNRAP. V trimming: 7 bases; J trimming: 7 bases; junction bases outside the gene matches: 14. The CDR3 runs 16 residues. CDR3 protein: CASATGTGGVLNEQFF. In DNA form, the CDR3 reads TGTGCTAGTGCCACGGGCACAGGGGGCGTATTGAATGAGCAGTTCTTC.